Following are 24 T cell receptor beta chains from one sample sequenced in a study of CD8 T cells in Susac syndrome. RNA amounts of about 0.5 to 1 ug underwent reverse transcription with random hexamers. TCRdb reanalysed the immunoSEQ multiplex PCR reads using MiXCR and keeps one entry per CDR3 protein. The table includes roughly 200,000 distinct CDR3 sequences, around 94% detected once. The sequencing sample was made of CD4+ T cells from PBMCs. These TCRs come from a human donor with Susac syndrome.

The rearrangement joins TRBV6-2 or TRBV6-3 to TRBJ2-1; D unclear. Trimming left V 2 bases short and J 8 bases short, with 10 bases between. The length of the CDR3 is 13 residues. The germline V gene has CDR1 MNHEY and CDR2 SVGEGT. The CDR3 DNA sequence: TGTGCCAGCAGTTACAACAACCGCGATGAGCAGTTCTTC. Its protein product is CASSYNNRDEQFF.

The rearrangement joins TRBV3-1 to TRBJ2-3, with D tentatively TRBD2 (5 bases). CDR1 is LGHDT and CDR2 is YNNKEL in the germline V gene (reference sequence). This CDR3 comprises 14 residues. V shed 0 bases and J shed 3 bases, with 7 bases lying between them. The CDR3 DNA reads TGTGCCAGCAGCCAAGAATCGGGGACAGATACGCAGTATTTT. It encodes CASSQESGTDTQYF.

J is TRBJ1-1 and V is TRBV29-1; D call uncertain. CDR1 and CDR2 from the germline V gene are SQVTM and ANQGSEA. CDR3 length equals 14 residues. With 4 bases removed from V and 3 bases from J, the gap between germline ends came to 15 bases. CDR3 sequence reads: CSVVPRVADTEAFF. The CDR3 DNA sequence: TGCAGCGTTGTTCCCCGGGTGGCTGACACTGAAGCTTTCTTT.

The chain combines TRBV29-1 with TRBJ2-1; D remains ambiguous. The CDR3 covers 10 residues. V lost 7 bases and J 4 bases, leaving 5 bases between the germline ends. In germline, CDR1 is SQVTM, CDR2 ANQGSEA. This CDR3 is CSAKYNEQFF. The CDR3, as DNA: TGCAGCGCCAAATACAATGAGCAGTTCTTC.

The chain couples TRBV15 to TRBJ1-1; no clear D. Germline CDR1 LNHNV, CDR2 YYDKDF (reference sequence). V was cut by 2 bases and J by 1 base, with 11 bases left in between. The CDR3 runs to 15 residues. The DNA for the CDR3 is TGTGCCACCAGCAGAACCAGGACTGAGAACACTGAAGCTTTCTTT. Protein sequence: CATSRTRTENTEAFF.

This chain connects TRBV2 to TRBJ2-7, with 9 bases fitting TRBD2. Germline CDR1 is SNHLY and CDR2 is FYNNEI. This CDR3 spans 15 amino acids. The V and J ends lost 7 bases and 3 bases, in that order; junction bases with no gene match: 10. CDR3 nucleotide sequence: TGTGCCAGCACACCCGTAGCGGGAGTTTACTACGAGCAGTACTTC. It codes for CASTPVAGVYYEQYF.

The chain couples TRBV20-1 to TRBJ2-7, with D perhaps TRBD2 (6 bases). V dropped 6 bases and J dropped 6 bases, with 18 bases sitting between them. The CDR3 loop spans 13 amino acids. Germline lookup yields CDR1 DFQATT and CDR2 SNEGSKA (reference sequence). CDR3 residues: CSAIFRAGGEQYF. The CDR3 nucleotides read TGCAGTGCCATCTTCAGGGCCGGGGGCGAGCAGTACTTC.

V is TRBV20-1 and J is TRBJ2-2; D may be TRBD1 (6 bases). The CDR3 sequence is 13 residues long. Trimming took 6 bases from V and 4 from J, leaving 12 bases between them. Germline CDR1 reads DFQATT; CDR2 reads SNEGSKA (reference sequence). The CDR3 DNA reads as TGCAGTGCGTGGGACATACCCACCGGGGAGCTGTTTTTT. Its translation: CSAWDIPTGELFF.

The V and J genes are TRBV2 and TRBJ1-2; the D is unclear. The CDR3 extends over 13 amino acids. Trimming removed 3 bases from V and 7 bases from J, with 12 bases in between. Germline V gene lookup returns CDR1 SNHLY and CDR2 FYNNEI. CDR3 sequence: CASSERRPTGYTF. As DNA, the CDR3 is TGTGCCAGCAGTGAGCGAAGGCCGACTGGCTACACCTTC.

CDR3 protein: CATSRVGGGGSYNEQFF. CDR3 DNA: TGTGCCACCAGCAGAGTTGGCGGGGGGGGCTCCTACAATGAGCAGTTCTTC. This chain joins TRBV15 and TRBJ2-1; 9 bases are a match to TRBD2. With 1 base clipped from V and 0 bases from J, the junction kept 4 bases outside the gene matches. Germline assignment: CDR1 LNHNV and CDR2 YYDKDF (reference sequence). There are 17 residues in the CDR3.

The sample holds one count of this clonotype. The rearrangement joins TRBV20-1 to TRBJ2-1, with TRBD2 matching over 9 bases. The CDR3 has 15 residues. The V and J ends lost 2 bases and 7 bases, in that order; junction bases with no gene match: 9. Germline V gene sequence: CDR1 DFQATT, CDR2 SNEGSKA (reference sequence). CDR3 sequence reads: CSARIQDSGRNEQFF. CDR3 nucleotide sequence: TGCAGTGCTAGAATACAGGATAGCGGGAGAAATGAGCAGTTCTTC.

The gene calls are TRBV5-4 and TRBJ2-1, with D possibly TRBD1 on 5 matching bases. The CDR3 sequence is 13 residues long. Trimming took off 4 bases at V and 4 bases at J, with 9 bases between the two ends. CDR1 SGHNT and CDR2 YYREEE come from the germline V gene (reference sequence). CDR3 in amino acids: CASSPDRYNEQFF. CDR3 bases: TGTGCCAGCAGCCCCGACAGATACAATGAGCAGTTCTTC.

The chain recombines TRBV20-1 with TRBJ2-5; TRBD1 aligns across 10 bases. Per germline, CDR1 DFQATT and CDR2 SNEGSKA (reference sequence). The CDR3 contains 14 residues. Trimming cost V 6 bases and J 5 bases; bases outside gene matches: 9. This CDR3 reads CSATWRTGGETQYF. CDR3 in DNA: TGCAGTGCGACCTGGAGGACAGGGGGGGAGACCCAGTACTTC.

V gene TRBV5-4 combines with J gene TRBJ2-3, with 10 bases fitting TRBD2. This CDR3 region has 16 residues. Trimming removed 0 bases from V and 0 bases from J; junction bases left unmatched: 1. CDR1 and CDR2 (germline): SGHNT, YYREEE (reference sequence). The DNA for the CDR3 is TGTGCCAGCAGCTTGGCGACTAGCGGGAGCACAGATACGCAGTATTTT. Its translation is CASSLATSGSTDTQYF.

The chain employs TRBV7-2 and TRBJ2-5, with a possible D match to TRBD2 (7 bases). V was pared by 4 bases and J by 4 bases, with 22 bases between. Germline CDR1 is SGHTA and CDR2 is FQGNSA. The CDR3 loop spans 17 amino acids. The CDR3 loop is CASSSWKQGGLRETQYF. The CDR3 coding sequence is TGTGCCAGCAGCTCTTGGAAACAGGGAGGGTTGAGAGAGACCCAGTACTTC.

The V gene is TRBV29-1, the J gene TRBJ1-1; 7 bases align to TRBD1. Per germline, CDR1 SQVTM and CDR2 ANQGSEA. The junction had 6 bases not matched to a gene; V was cut back by 5 bases and J by 3 bases. The CDR3 extends over 13 amino acids. This CDR3 is CSVRQGGDTEAFF. The CDR3 bases are TGCAGCGTTCGACAGGGAGGGGACACTGAAGCTTTCTTT.

Details on this clonotype: A junction boundary mismatches the germline segment, possibly from a read error. The rearrangement joins TRBV6-5 to TRBJ2-1; 14 bases line up with TRBD2. CDR3 length: 15 residues. In germline, CDR1 is MNHEY, CDR2 SVGAGI. The CDR3 sequence is CASSRLAGGPDEQLF. CDR3 coding DNA: TGTGCCAGCAGCCGACTAGCGGGAGGGCCTGATGAGCAGCTCTTC.

The rearrangement joins TRBV12-3 or TRBV12-4 to TRBJ2-2; D is ambiguous. There are 17 residues in the CDR3. V was trimmed by 0 bases and J by 4 bases, leaving 15 bases between them. CDR3 nucleotides: TGTGCCAGCAGTTTAGCGCTAACAAGCCAGGCCACCGGGGAGCTGTTTTTT. As protein: CASSLALTSQATGELFF.

The genes are TRBV12-3 or TRBV12-4 and TRBJ1-4, with D possibly matching TRBD1 (5 bases). The V end lost 6 bases, the J end lost 11 bases, and 16 bases lay between the germline ends. The CDR3 spans 13 residues. The CDR3 region has the DNA TGTGCCAGCAGCTCAGGGTTTTTGGGGAAACTGTTTTTT. Its protein product is CASSSGFLGKLFF.

The rearrangement links TRBV20-1 to TRBJ2-1; 7 nucleotides align to TRBD1. Germline V gene data show CDR1 as DFQATT and CDR2 as SNEGSKA (reference sequence). J lost 7 bases, V lost 0 bases, and 3 bases had no gene match. This CDR3 spans 13 amino acids. The CDR3 DNA follows: TGCAGTGCTAGAGATATACAGGGGAATGAGCAGTTCTTC. Protein product: CSARDIQGNEQFF.

The chain is built from TRBV12-3 or TRBV12-4 and TRBJ2-1; a possible D gene is TRBD2 (5 bases). Trimming removed 6 bases from V and 8 bases from J, with 11 bases in between. CDR3 length equals 12 residues. CDR3 DNA: TGTGCCAGCAGCCGGGCGGGCCATGAGCAGTTCTTC. As protein: CASSRAGHEQFF.

This clonotype was detected only once. The chain recombines TRBV20-1 with TRBJ2-1, with D unclear. Trimming removed 6 bases at V and 1 base at J, with 19 bases between. CDR1 and CDR2 (germline): DFQATT, SNEGSKA (reference sequence). The CDR3 is 16 residues long. CDR3: CSAPDPSVGSYNEQFF. For the CDR3, the DNA is TGCAGTGCCCCGGACCCGTCGGTCGGGTCCTACAATGAGCAGTTCTTC.

The gene calls are TRBV29-1 and TRBJ2-1, with TRBD1 matching 7 bases. Germline V lookup: CDR1 SQVTM, CDR2 ANQGSEA. V lost 3 bases and J lost 6; bases outside the gene matches: 8. This CDR3 is built from 14 residues. CDR3 coding DNA: TGCAGCGTTGAGGTGACAGGGTCTCGCAATGAGCAGTTCTTC. It codes for CSVEVTGSRNEQFF.

The V gene is TRBV15, the J gene TRBJ2-1, with 7 bases aligning to TRBD2. V dropped 3 bases and J dropped 2; count of bases not matched to a gene: 7. The CDR3 is 16 amino acids. CDR1 is LNHNV, CDR2 YYDKDF, per germline (reference sequence). CDR3 loop: CATSSRGRATYNEQFF. The CDR3 nucleotides read TGTGCCACCAGCAGCCGAGGGAGGGCCACCTACAATGAGCAGTTCTTC. The complete variable domain, with remaining parts taken from reference TRBV15 and TRBJ2-1, reads DAMVIQNPRYQVTQFGKPVTLSCSQTLNHNVMYWYQQKSSQAPKLLFHYYDKDFNNEADTPDNFQSRRPNTSFCFLDIRSPGLGDTAMYLCATSSRGRATYNEQFFGPGTRLTVL.